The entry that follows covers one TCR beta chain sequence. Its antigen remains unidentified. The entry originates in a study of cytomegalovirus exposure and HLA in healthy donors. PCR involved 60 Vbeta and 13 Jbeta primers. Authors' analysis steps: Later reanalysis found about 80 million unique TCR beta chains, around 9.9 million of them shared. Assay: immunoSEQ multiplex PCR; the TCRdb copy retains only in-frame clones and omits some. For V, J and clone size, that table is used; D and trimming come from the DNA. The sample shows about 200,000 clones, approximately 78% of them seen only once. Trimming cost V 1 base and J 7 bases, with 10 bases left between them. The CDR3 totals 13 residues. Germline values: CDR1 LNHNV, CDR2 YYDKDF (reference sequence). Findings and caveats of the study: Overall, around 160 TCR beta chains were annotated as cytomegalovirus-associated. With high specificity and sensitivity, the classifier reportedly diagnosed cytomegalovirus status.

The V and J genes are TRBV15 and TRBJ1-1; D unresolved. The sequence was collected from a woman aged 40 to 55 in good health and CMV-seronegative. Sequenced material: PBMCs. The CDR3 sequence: CATSRASGVEAFF. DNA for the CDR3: TGTGCCACCAGCAGAGCCTCCGGGGTTGAAGCTTTCTTT.